The 2 T cell receptor beta chains reported below all come from one sample, sequenced in a study of T cells after yellow fever vaccination. TCRdb fed the 5' RACE reads into MiXCR, producing one record per CDR3 protein. The sample shows hundreds of thousands of distinct CDR3 sequences, roughly 19% of them seen only once. The material sequenced was PBMCs, taken 15 days after the yellow fever booster vaccination. The receptors derive from a man aged 25-40 years who received the YFV17D yellow fever vaccine.

In this sample, this clonotype turned up a few times. The chain is built from TRBV10-3 and TRBJ2-7, with D perhaps being TRBD1 or TRBD2 (5 bases each). From germline, CDR1 is ENHRY and CDR2 SYGVKD. This CDR3 comprises 16 residues. Trimming shortened V by 2 bases and J by 3 bases, and 17 bases separated the two germline ends. The CDR3 bases are TGTGCCATCAGTGAGCGAGCGGCAGGGTCGAACTACGAGCAGTACTTC. Protein product: CAISERAAGSNYEQYF.

The CDR3 is CASSLPNTDTQYF. CDR3 coding DNA: TGTGCCAGCAGCTTACCCAACACAGATACGCAGTATTTT. V and J are TRBV5-4 and TRBJ2-3; D gene uncertain. CDR1 is SGHNT and CDR2 is YYREEE in the germline V gene (reference sequence). V lost 2 bases, J lost 2 bases, and 6 bases lay in between. The CDR3 length is 13 residues.